This T cell receptor beta chain was retrieved from a study of blood T cell repertoires in COVID-19. Study at large: Collection of acute and convalescent COVID-19 samples took place in the United States, Italy and Spain. Sources were T cells, B-cell-depleted T cells, or PBMCs; the material itself was cDNA or gDNA.

Donors in Cohort 3 who had recovered were those with two negative PCRs, healthcare professional clearance, or resolution of their symptoms. TCRdb keeps only in-frame clones here, not all; method: immunoSEQ multiplex PCR. The top ten hold 2.6% of the sample, which has some 320,000 clones, roughly nine tenths seen once. The TCR was taken from a man in his sixties who had recovered from COVID-19. Sequences were obtained from PBMCs or T cells enriched from blood (not recorded which).

The CDR3: CASSIGGSTGNTIYF. CDR3 sequence (DNA): TGTGCCAGTAGTATAGGAGGGTCGACTGGAAACACCATATATTTT. The rearrangement uses TRBV19 and TRBJ1-3, with unresolved D. The CDR3 has 15 residues. CDR1 is LNHDA, CDR2 SQIVND, per germline (reference sequence). V shed 1 base and J shed 2 bases, with 9 bases lying between them.